This is a list of T cell receptor beta chains from one sample in a study of T cell responses to AZD1222 COVID-19 vaccine. Profiling relied on immunoSEQ multiplex PCR, and the TCRdb table lists in-frame clones only, not all of them. The sample lists about 120,000 clones, about 88% occurring once. The source material was peripheral blood, sampled on day 0 of AZD1222 vaccination. These TCRs come from an adult in good health. Both conserved end residues are part of each CDR3. The D gene is left open where the match is weak. Size is omitted from some rows. Given values are once, few, many or a class for expanded clones.

clone size: .
D gene: TRBD1
J gene: TRBJ2-7
V gene: TRBV5-4
CDR3 protein: CASSLGDSSYEQYF
CDR3 DNA: TGTGCCAGCAGCTTGGGGGACAGCTCCTACGAGCAGTACTTC

clone size: .
D gene: .
J gene: TRBJ1-6
V gene: TRBV6-5
CDR3 protein: CASTPAGENSPLHF
CDR3 DNA: TGTGCCAGCACCCCCGCAGGGGAGAATTCACCCCTCCACTTT

clone size: .
D gene: TRBD2
J gene: TRBJ2-7
V gene: TRBV4-1
CDR3 protein: CASSQDPSGGSYEQYF
CDR3 DNA: TGCGCCAGCAGCCAAGATCCCAGCGGGGGGTCCTACGAGCAGTACTTC

clone size: .
D gene: TRBD1
J gene: TRBJ1-4
V gene: TRBV28
CDR3 protein: CASVPGTGNEKLFF
CDR3 DNA: TGTGCCAGCGTACCCGGGACAGGCAATGAAAAACTGTTTTTT

clone size: .
D gene: .
J gene: TRBJ1-1
V gene: TRBV9
CDR3 protein: CASSVVGQNTEAFF
CDR3 DNA: TGTGCCAGCAGCGTAGTTGGGCAGAACACTGAAGCTTTCTTT

clone size: .
D gene: .
J gene: TRBJ2-1
V gene: TRBV7-3
CDR3 protein: CASSPEGLSYNEQFF
CDR3 DNA: TGTGCCAGCAGCCCCGAGGGCCTCTCCTACAATGAGCAGTTCTTC

clone size: .
D gene: TRBD1
J gene: TRBJ1-2
V gene: TRBV9
CDR3 protein: CASSVFDRAGNYGYTF
CDR3 DNA: TGTGCCAGCAGCGTCTTTGACAGGGCGGGTAACTATGGCTACACCTTC

clone size: once
D gene: TRBD2
J gene: TRBJ2-5
V gene: TRBV9
CDR3 protein: CASSVGTSGQETQYF
CDR3 DNA: TGTGCCAGCAGCGTAGGGACTAGCGGGCAAGAGACCCAGTACTTC

clone size: .
D gene: TRBD1
J gene: TRBJ2-1
V gene: TRBV18
CDR3 protein: CASSPTGVPNEQFF
CDR3 DNA: TGTGCCAGCTCACCGACAGGGGTTCCCAATGAGCAGTTCTTC

clone size: .
D gene: TRBD2
J gene: TRBJ2-1
V gene: TRBV10-3
CDR3 protein: CAISTGTSGTDEQFF
CDR3 DNA: TGTGCCATCAGTACCGGGACTAGCGGGACTGATGAGCAGTTCTTC

clone size: .
D gene: .
J gene: TRBJ2-2
V gene: TRBV10-3
CDR3 protein: CAISDGLMNTGELFF
CDR3 DNA: TGTGCCATCAGTGATGGACTCATGAACACCGGGGAGCTGTTTTTT

clone size: .
D gene: .
J gene: TRBJ2-3
V gene: TRBV30
CDR3 protein: CAWSRGSKTDTQYF
CDR3 DNA: TGTGCCTGGAGTCGCGGGTCTAAAACAGATACGCAGTATTTT